This T cell receptor (beta chain) derives from a study of early T cells in non-severe SARS-CoV-2 infection (dated by TCRdb to the early 2020s). A note on the overall study: TCR sequencing used bulk RNA from unsorted whole blood, so alpha and beta chains could not be paired.

The study was a case-control design nested within a healthcare worker cohort in London, UK, with weekly nasopharyngeal swab PCR tests and blood sampling. Healthcare workers were recruited between 23 and 31 March 2020, during the week of the UK lockdown, and were followed weekly for up to roughly 15 weeks. This clonotype was observed at least ten times. Its antigen is currently not known. There are no base qualities to consult, and no much larger clone falls within one base. Trimming costs V 0 bases and J 4 bases, and their ends lie 10 bases apart. The germline V gene gives CDR1 as LGHNA and CDR2 as YSLEER. The CDR3, cysteine through phenylalanine, is 14 amino acids long. Kept here is only the CDR3 DNA, which spans 42 bases and is read in frame from base 1. The full study reports these points: VDJdb matching was skewed toward anti-spike CD8 responses and likely underestimated virus-specific expansions, missing private and CD4 specificities.

Libraries were constructed by 5' RACE. Instrument used: NextSeq 500. To correct for sequencing error and PCR bias, the TCR library protocol tagged individual cDNA molecules with unique molecular identifiers. Both TCR alpha and beta chains were sequenced, and tight co-correlation was observed between alpha and beta sequence abundances in each sample. The source study handled its data this way. Decombinator V4 was used to annotate TCR sequences for V gene, J gene and CDR3. TCRs were defined as expanded if a significant change between any two time points was detected under a Poisson model with p below 0.0001. Abundances of TCRs were expressed as counts per million after normalisation to the total number of TCRs sequenced in each sample. MAIT TCRs were defined by TRAV1-2 paired with TRAJ12, TRAJ20 or TRAJ33, and iNKT TCRs by TRAV10 paired with TRAJ18. VDJdb, accessed 1 November 2021, was searched for CMV, EBV and SARS-CoV-2 annotated TCRs, excluding TCRs annotated for multiple antigens. TCRdb reran the public reads through fastp at Q25 and MiXCR, keeping productive beta chains. Each entry merges the rows of one CDR3 protein and shows their most common DNA and genes. The V and J calls follow TCRdb's processing rather than the paper's. The sample records 90,000 to 120,000 distinct CDR3 sequences, around 10% of which are singletons. The top ten hold roughly 7.1% of the sample.

The sample consisted of whole blood. This TCR derives from an adult who was a healthcare worker with PCR-confirmed SARS-CoV-2 infection or an uninfected control (not recorded which). The chain couples TRBV4-3 to TRBJ2-7, with the D segment identity uncertain. In nucleotides, the sequence is TGCGCCAGCAGCCAAGACAGGCGGTCATACGAGCAGTACTTC. Its product reads: CASSQDRRSYEQYF.